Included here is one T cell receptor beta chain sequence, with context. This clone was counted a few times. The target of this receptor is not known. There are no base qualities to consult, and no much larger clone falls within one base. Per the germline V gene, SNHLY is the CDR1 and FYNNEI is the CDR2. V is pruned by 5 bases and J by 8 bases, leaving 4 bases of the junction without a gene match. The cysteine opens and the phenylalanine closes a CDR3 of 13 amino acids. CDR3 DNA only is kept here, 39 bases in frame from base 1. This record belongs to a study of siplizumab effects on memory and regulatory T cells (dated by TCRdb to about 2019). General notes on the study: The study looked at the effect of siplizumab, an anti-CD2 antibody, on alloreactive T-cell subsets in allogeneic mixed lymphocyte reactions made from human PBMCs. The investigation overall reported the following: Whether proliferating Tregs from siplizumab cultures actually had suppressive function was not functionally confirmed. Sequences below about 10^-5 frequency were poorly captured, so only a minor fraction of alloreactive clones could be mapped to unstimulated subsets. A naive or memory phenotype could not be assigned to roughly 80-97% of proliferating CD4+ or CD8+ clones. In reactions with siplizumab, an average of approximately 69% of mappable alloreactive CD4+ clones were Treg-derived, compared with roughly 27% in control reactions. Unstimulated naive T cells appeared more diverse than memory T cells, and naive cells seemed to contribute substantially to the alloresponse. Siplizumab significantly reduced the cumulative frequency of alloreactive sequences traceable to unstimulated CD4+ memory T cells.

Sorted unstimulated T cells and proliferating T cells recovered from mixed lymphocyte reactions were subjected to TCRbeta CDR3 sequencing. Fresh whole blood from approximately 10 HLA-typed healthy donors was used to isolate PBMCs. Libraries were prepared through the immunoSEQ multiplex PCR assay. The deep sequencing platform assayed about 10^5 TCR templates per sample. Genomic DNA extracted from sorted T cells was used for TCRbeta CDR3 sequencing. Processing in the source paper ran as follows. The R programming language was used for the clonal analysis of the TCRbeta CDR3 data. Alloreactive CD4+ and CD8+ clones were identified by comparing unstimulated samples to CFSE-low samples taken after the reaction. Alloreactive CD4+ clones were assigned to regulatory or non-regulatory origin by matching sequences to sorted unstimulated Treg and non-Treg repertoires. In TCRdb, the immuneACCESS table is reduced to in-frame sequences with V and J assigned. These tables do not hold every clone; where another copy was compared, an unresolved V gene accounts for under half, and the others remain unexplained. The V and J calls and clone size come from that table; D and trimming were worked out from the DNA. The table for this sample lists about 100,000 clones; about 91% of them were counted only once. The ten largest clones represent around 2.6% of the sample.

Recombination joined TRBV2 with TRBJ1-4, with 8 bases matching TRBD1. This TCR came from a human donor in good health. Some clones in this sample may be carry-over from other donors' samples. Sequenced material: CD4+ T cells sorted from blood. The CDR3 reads CASSNRGSEKLFF. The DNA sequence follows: TGTGCCAGCAGTAACAGGGGGAGCGAAAAACTGTTTTTT.